This T cell receptor beta chain was sequenced in a study of T cells in Graves' hyperthyroidism and ophthalmopathy. In the study overall: Staff took peripheral blood when the initial diagnosis was made, before any treatment began.

General observations from the study: A 13 V-J model separated ophthalmopathy from stable hyperthyroidism.

Template material for amplifying TCR beta CDR3 regions consisted of RNA transcripts. HTBI primers were employed in a first-round RT-PCR of the TCR CDR3. From the multiplex PCR reads, TCRdb called clonotypes with MiXCR, one entry per CDR3 protein. The sample comprises roughly 530,000 distinct CDR3 sequences, about a sixth of which are singletons, and 17% rests with the top ten. Germline CDR1 and CDR2: MNHNS and SASEGT. With 4 bases removed from V and 3 bases from J, the gap between germline ends came to 10 bases. This CDR3 comprises 14 residues. The diagnoses drew upon clinical symptoms, serum thyroxine and TRAb, thyroid ultrasound and orbital computed tomography. Source material for PBMCs was less than 12 ml fresh peripheral blood. In the case of this clonotype: Its antigen is as yet unknown.

The TCR sequence derives from a woman under 30 with Graves' ophthalmopathy. The V gene is TRBV6-1, the J gene TRBJ1-5; no reliable D call. Sequenced material: blood. CDR3 region: CASSGTTNNQPQHF. CDR3 DNA: TGTGCCAGCAGTGGAACCACCAACAATCAGCCCCAGCATTTT.